This T cell receptor beta chain was recovered during a study of blood T cell repertoires in COVID-19. Study-level background: Material from acute and convalescent COVID-19 was sourced from the United States, Italy and Spain. Nucleic acid was either cDNA or gDNA, and it came from T cells, B-cell-depleted T cells, or PBMCs.

Per the original methods: How many nucleated cells were present was estimated from reference gene primer amplification. TCRdb's table, derived via immunoSEQ multiplex PCR, lists solely in-frame clones and lacks some. The D gene and trimming were derived from the DNA, and the V and J assignments and clone size from that table. In the table there are 40,000 to 55,000 clones, roughly 90% of which are singletons. Trimming pared 8 bases from V and 8 bases from J, leaving 15 bases between. Germline loops: CDR1 MDHEN, CDR2 SYDVKM. CDR3 size: 12 residues. The rearrangement uses TRBV28 and TRBJ1-2; a weak D match, TRBD1 (5 bases). The source material was peripheral blood. The receptor comes from a human donor in a cohort sampled during active COVID-19. The CDR3 is CASLDTAGGYTF. Written as DNA, the CDR3 is TGTGCCAGCTTGGACACGGCGGGAGGCTACACCTTC.